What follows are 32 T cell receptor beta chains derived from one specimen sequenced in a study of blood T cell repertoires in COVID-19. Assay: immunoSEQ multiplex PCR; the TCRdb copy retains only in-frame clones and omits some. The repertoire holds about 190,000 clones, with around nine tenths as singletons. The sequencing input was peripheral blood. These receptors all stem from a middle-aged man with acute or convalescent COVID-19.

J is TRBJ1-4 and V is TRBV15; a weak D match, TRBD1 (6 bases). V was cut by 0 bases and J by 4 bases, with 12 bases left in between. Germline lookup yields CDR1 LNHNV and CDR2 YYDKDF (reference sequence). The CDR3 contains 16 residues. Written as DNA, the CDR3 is TGTGCCACCAGCAGAGACCTACAGGGTAATAATGAAAAACTGTTTTTT. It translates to CATSRDLQGNNEKLFF. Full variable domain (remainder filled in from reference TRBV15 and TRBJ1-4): DAMVIQNPRYQVTQFGKPVTLSCSQTLNHNVMYWYQQKSSQAPKLLFHYYDKDFNNEADTPDNFQSRRPNTSFCFLDIRSPGLGDTAMYLCATSRDLQGNNEKLFFGSGTQLSVL.

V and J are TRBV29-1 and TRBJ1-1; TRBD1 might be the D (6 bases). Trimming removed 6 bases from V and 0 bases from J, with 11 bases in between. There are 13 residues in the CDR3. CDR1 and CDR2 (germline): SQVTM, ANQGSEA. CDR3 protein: CSVAGTLNTEAFF. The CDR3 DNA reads TGCAGCGTGGCCGGGACACTGAACACTGAAGCTTTCTTT.

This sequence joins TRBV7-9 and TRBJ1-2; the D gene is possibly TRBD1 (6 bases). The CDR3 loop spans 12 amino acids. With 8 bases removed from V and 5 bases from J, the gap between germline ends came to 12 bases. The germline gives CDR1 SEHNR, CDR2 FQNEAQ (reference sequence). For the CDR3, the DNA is TGTGCCAGCGGAAAAGGGGGATATGGCTACACCTTC. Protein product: CASGKGGYGYTF. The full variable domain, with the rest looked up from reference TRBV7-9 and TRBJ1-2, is DTGVSQNPRHKITKRGQNVTFRCDPISEHNRLYWYRQTLGQGPEFLTYFQNEAQLEKSRLLSDRFSAERPKGSFSTLEIQRTEQGDSAMYLCASGKGGYGYTFGSGTRLTVV.

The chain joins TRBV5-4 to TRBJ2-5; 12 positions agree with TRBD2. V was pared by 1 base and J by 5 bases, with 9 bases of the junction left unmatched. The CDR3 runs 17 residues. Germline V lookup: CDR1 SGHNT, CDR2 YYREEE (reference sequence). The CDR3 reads CASSLWLAGGPTETQYF. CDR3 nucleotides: TGTGCCAGCAGCTTGTGGCTAGCGGGGGGGCCAACGGAGACCCAGTACTTC.

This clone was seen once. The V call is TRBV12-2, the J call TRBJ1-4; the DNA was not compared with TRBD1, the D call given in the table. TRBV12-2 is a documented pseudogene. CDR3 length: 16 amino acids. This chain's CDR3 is CASRLVKGAGNEKLFF. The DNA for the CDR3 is TGTGCAAGTCGCTTAGTAAAGGGGGCAGGAAATGAAAAACTGTTTTTT.

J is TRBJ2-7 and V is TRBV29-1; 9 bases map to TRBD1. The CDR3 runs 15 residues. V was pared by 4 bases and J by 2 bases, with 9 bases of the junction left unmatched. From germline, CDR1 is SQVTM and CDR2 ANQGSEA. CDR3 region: CSVAPGTGNPYEQYF. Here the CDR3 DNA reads TGCAGCGTTGCCCCCGGGACAGGGAACCCCTACGAGCAGTACTTC.

The CDR3 sequence is CASSLVSPNTGELFF. DNA of the CDR3: TGTGCCAGCAGCTTAGTCTCTCCCAACACCGGGGAGCTGTTTTTT. This sequence joins TRBV7-9 and TRBJ2-2; the D is unclear. Trimming pared 1 base from V and 2 bases from J, leaving 8 bases between. This CDR3 has 15 residues. Germline V gene lookup returns CDR1 SEHNR and CDR2 FQNEAQ (reference sequence).

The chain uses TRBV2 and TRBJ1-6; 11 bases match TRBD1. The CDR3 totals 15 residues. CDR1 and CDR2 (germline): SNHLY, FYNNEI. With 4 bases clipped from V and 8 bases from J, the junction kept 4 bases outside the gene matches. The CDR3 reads CASSAEDRGHSPLHF. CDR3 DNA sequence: TGTGCCAGCAGTGCCGAGGACAGGGGGCATTCACCCCTCCACTTT.

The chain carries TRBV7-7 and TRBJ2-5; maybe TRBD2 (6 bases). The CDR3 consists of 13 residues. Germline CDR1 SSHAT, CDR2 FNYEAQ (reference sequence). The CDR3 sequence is CASGRDSQETQYF. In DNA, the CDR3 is TGTGCTAGCGGCCGGGACTCCCAAGAGACCCAGTACTTC.

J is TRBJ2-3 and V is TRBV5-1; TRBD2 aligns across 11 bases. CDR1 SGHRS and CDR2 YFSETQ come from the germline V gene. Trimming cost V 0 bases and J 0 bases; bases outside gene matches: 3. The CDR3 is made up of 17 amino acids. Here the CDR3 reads CASSLGLAGTSTDTQYF. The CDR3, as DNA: TGCGCCAGCAGCTTGGGACTAGCGGGGACTAGCACAGATACGCAGTATTTT.

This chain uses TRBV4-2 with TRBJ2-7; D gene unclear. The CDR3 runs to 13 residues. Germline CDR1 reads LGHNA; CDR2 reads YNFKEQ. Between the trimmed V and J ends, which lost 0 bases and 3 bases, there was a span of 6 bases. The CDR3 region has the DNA TGTGCCAGCAGCCAAGATCGAGACTACGAGCAGTACTTC. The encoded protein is CASSQDRDYEQYF.

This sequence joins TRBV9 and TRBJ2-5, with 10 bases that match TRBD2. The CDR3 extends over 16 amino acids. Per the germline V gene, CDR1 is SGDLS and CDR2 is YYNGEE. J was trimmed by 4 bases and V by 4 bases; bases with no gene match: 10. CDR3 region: CASSPKSGGAGETQYF. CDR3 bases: TGTGCCAGCAGCCCAAAGAGCGGGGGGGCCGGAGAGACCCAGTACTTC.

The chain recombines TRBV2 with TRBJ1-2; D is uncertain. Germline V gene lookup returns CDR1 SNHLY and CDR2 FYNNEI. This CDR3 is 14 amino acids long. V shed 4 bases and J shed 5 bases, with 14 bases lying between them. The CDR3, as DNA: TGTGCCAGCAGTGCATACCGGGTAAGGTATGGCTACACCTTC. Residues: CASSAYRVRYGYTF. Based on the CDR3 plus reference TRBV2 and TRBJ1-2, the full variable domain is EPEVTQTPSHQVTQMGQEVILRCVPISNHLYFYWYRQILGQKVEFLVSFYNNEISEKSEIFDDQFSVERPDGSNFTLKIRSTKLEDSAMYFCASSAYRVRYGYTFGSGTRLTVV.

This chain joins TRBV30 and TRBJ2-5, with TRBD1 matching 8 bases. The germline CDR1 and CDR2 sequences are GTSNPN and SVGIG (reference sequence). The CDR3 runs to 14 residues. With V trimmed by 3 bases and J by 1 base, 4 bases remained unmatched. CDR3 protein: CAWSFRGPQETQYF. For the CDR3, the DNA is TGTGCCTGGAGCTTCAGGGGGCCCCAAGAGACCCAGTACTTC.

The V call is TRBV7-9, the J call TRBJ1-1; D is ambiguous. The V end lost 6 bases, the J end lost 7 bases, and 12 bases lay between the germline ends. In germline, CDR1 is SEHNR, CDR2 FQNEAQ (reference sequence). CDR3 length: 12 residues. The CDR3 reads CASRVSEVEAFF. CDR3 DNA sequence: TGTGCCAGCAGGGTTAGCGAGGTTGAAGCTTTCTTT.

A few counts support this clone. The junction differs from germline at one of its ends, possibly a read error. The CDR3, as DNA: TGTGCCATCGAGTCGACGCAGGGAGGGTGGAACTTC. Translation gives CAIESTQGGWNF. This rearrangement joins TRBV5-4 to TRBJ2-7; 7 bases line up with TRBD2. Germline V gene data show CDR1 as SGHNT and CDR2 as YYREEE (reference sequence). CDR3 size: 12 residues. Filled out from reference TRBV5-4 and TRBJ2-7, the complete variable domain reads ETGVTQSPTHLIKTRGQQVTLRCSSQSGHNTVSWYQQALGQGPQFIFQYYREEENGRGNFPPRFSGLQFPNYSSELNVNALELDDSALYLCAIESTQGGWNFGPGTRLTVT.

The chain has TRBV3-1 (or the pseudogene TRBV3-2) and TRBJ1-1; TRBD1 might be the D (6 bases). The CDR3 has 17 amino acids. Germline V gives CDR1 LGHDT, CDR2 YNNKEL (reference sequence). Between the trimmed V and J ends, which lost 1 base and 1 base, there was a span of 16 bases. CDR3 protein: CASSQAGQGLRNTEAFF. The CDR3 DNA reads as TGTGCCAGCAGCCAAGCAGGTCAGGGGCTGAGGAACACTGAAGCTTTCTTT.

This CDR3 is CASSDGPLAGSYEQYF. The CDR3 DNA follows: TGTGCCAGCAGTGACGGCCCACTAGCGGGGTCCTACGAGCAGTACTTC. This chain links TRBV2 with TRBJ2-7, with 10 bases aligning to TRBD2. The J segment lost 1 base and the V segment lost 3 bases, leaving 6 bases of the junction unmatched. CDR1 and CDR2 (germline): SNHLY, FYNNEI. The CDR3 sequence is 16 residues long.

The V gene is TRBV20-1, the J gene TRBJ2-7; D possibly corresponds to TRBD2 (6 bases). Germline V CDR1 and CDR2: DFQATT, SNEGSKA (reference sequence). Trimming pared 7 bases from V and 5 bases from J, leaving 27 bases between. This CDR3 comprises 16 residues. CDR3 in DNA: TGCAGTGTTAGTCCCCTGGGGGGAAATTATGGGAACGAGCAGTACTTC. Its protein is CSVSPLGGNYGNEQYF.

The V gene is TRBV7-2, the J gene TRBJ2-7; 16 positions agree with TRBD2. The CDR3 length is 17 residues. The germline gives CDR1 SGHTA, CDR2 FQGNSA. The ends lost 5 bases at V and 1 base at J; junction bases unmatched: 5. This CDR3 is CASSLGLAGGLSYEQYF. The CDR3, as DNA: TGTGCCAGCAGCCTGGGACTAGCGGGGGGGTTATCCTACGAGCAGTACTTC. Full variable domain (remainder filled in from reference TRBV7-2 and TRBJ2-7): GAGVSQSPSNKVTEKGKDVELRCDPISGHTALYWYRQSLGQGLEFLIYFQGNSAPDKSGLPSDRFSAERTGGSVSTLTIQRTQQEDSAVYLCASSLGLAGGLSYEQYFGPGTRLTVT.

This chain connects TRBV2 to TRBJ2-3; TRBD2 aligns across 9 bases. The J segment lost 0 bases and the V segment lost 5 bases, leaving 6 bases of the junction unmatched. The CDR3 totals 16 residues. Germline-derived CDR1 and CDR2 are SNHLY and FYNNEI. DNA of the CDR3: TGTGCCAGCAGTACCCGACTAGCGGCAAGCACAGATACGCAGTATTTT. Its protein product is CASSTRLAASTDTQYF.

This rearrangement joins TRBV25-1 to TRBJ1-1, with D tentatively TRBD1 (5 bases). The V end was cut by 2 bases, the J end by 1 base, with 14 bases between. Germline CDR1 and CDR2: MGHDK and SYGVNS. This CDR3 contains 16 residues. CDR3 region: CASSEAGGRANTEAFF. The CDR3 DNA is TGTGCCAGCAGTGAAGCGGGGGGGAGGGCGAACACTGAAGCTTTCTTT.

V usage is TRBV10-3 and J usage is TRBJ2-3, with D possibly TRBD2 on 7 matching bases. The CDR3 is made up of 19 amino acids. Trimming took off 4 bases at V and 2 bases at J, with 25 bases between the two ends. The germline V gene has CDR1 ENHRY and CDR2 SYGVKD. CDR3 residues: CAISGSSGGGPYDTDTQYF. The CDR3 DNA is TGTGCCATCAGTGGGTCCTCGGGCGGGGGCCCCTACGACACAGATACGCAGTATTTT.

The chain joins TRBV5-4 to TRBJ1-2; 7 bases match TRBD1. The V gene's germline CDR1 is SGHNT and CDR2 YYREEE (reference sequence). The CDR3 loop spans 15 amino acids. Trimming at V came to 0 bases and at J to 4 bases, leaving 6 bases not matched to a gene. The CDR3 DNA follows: TGTGCCAGCAGCTTGGAGGACAGGACACGCTATGGCTACACCTTC. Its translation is CASSLEDRTRYGYTF.

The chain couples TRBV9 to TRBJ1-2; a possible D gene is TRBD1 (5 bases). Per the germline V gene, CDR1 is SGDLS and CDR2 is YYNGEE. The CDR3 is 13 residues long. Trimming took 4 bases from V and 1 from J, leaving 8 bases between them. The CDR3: CASSRDSNYGYTF. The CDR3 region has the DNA TGTGCCAGCAGCAGAGACAGTAACTATGGCTACACCTTC.

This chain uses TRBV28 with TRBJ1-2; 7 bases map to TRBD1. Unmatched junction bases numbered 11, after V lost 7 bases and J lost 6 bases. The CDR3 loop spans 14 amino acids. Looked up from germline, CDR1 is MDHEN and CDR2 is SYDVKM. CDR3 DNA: TGTGCCAGCATGGGTTGGACAGGACCCCATGGCTACACCTTC. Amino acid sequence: CASMGWTGPHGYTF.

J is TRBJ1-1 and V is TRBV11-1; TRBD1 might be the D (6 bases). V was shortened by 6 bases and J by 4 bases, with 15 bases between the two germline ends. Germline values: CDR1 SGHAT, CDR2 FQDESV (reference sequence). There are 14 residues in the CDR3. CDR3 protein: CASSRRQAGTEAFF. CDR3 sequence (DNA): TGTGCCAGCAGTAGACGACAGGCAGGCACTGAAGCTTTCTTT.

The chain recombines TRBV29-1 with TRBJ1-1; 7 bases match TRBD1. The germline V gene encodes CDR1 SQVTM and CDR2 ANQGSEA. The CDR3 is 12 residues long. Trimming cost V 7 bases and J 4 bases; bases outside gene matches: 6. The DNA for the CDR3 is TGCAGCGGGGGACAGTCACCCACTGAAGCTTTCTTT. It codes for CSGGQSPTEAFF.

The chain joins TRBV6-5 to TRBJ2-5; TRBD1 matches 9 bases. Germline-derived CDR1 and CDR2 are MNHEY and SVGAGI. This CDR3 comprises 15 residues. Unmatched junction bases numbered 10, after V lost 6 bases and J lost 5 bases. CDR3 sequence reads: CASSHPGQGRETQYF. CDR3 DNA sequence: TGTGCCAGCAGCCACCCGGGACAGGGCAGGGAGACCCAGTACTTC.

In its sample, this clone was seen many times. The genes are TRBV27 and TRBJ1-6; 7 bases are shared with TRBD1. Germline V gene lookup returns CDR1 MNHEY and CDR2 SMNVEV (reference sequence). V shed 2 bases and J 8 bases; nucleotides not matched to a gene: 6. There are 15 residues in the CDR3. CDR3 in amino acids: CASSLTGDYDSPLHF. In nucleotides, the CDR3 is TGTGCCAGCAGTTTAACAGGGGATTACGATTCACCCCTCCACTTT.

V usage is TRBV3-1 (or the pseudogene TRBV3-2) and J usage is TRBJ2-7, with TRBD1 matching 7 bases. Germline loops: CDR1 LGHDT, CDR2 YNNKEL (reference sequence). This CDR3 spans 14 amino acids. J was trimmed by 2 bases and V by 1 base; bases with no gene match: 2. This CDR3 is CASSQGRGTYEQYF. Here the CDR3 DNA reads TGTGCCAGCAGCCAAGGCAGGGGGACCTACGAGCAGTACTTC.

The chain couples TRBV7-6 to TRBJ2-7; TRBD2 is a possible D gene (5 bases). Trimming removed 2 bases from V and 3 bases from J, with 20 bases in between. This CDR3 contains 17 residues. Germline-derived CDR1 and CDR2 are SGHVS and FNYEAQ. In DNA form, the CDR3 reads TGTGCCAGCAGCTTAAATTCGCGGGTGGTTTCGAACTACGAGCAGTACTTC. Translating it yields CASSLNSRVVSNYEQYF. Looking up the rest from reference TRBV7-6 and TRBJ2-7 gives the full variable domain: GAGVSQSPRYKVTKRGQDVALRCDPISGHVSLYWYRQALGQGPEFLTYFNYEAQQDKSGLPNDRFSAERPEGSISTLTIQRTEQRDSAMYRCASSLNSRVVSNYEQYFGPGTRLTVT.